The entry that follows covers one T cell receptor (beta chain) sequence. These data are taken from a study of blood T cell repertoires in COVID-19. V lost 3 bases and J lost 7, with 9 bases in between. CDR3 length equals 12 residues. Cohort placement rested on clinical history that participants reported themselves. Recovered participants had two consecutive negative NP/OP PCR tests, healthcare professional clearance, or symptom resolution. As originally analysed: Amplified reference gene primers provided the basis for estimating nucleated cell counts. Sequencing used immunoSEQ multiplex PCR; TCRdb keeps in-frame clones, though not all of them. Clone size and the V and J calls come from that table; the DNA yielded D and trimming. The repertoire has about 480,000 clones, less than 90% of them found once; the top ten carry 7% to 10%.

The source material was PBMCs or T cells enriched from blood (not recorded which). The receptor was isolated from a woman aged 55-69 years who had recovered from COVID-19. This sequence joins TRBV12-3 or TRBV12-4 and TRBJ1-2; maybe TRBD1 (6 bases). CDR3 sequence reads: CASSFGGPGYTF. For the CDR3, the DNA is TGTGCCAGCAGTTTCGGGGGGCCTGGCTACACCTTC.